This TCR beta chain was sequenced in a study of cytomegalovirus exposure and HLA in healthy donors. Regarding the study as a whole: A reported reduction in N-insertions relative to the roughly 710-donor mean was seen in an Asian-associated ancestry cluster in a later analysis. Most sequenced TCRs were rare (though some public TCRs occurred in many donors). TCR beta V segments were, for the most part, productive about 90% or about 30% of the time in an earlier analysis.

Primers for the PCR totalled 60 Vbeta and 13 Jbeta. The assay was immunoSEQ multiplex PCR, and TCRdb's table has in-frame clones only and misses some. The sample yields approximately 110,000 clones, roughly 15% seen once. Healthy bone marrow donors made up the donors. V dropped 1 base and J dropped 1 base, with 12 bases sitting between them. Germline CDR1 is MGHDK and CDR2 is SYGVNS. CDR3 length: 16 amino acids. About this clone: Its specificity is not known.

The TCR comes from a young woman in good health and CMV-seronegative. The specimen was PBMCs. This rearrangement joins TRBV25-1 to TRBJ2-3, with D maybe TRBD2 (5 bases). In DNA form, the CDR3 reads TGTGCCAGCAGTGAATCATCCCCCGGGGGCACAGATACGCAGTATTTT. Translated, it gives CASSESSPGGTDTQYF.